Below, 19 T cell receptor beta chains from the same sample are listed, as sequenced in a study of control samples from healthy donors and cancer patients. The table came from immunoSEQ multiplex PCR; TCRdb's copy has only in-frame clones and leaves some out. The sample consists of around 94,000 clones, 90% of them appearing once. Sequenced input: blood. Receptors originate from a woman aged 18-29 years in good health.

In this sample, this clone turned up once. The V and J genes are TRBV6-6 and TRBJ1-2; D call uncertain. The CDR3 contains 13 residues. Germline CDR1 reads MNHNY; CDR2 reads SVGAGI (reference sequence). V lost 2 bases, J lost 2 bases, and 6 bases lay in between. The CDR3 nucleotides read TGTGCCAGCAGTTACGAGCTAAACTATGGCTACACCTTC. Translation gives CASSYELNYGYTF.

This chain uses TRBV5-1 with TRBJ2-3, with 12 nucleotides matching TRBD2. The V and J ends lost 5 bases and 6 bases, in that order; junction bases with no gene match: 10. The CDR3 contains 16 residues. CDR1 is SGHRS, CDR2 YFSETQ, per germline. The CDR3 bases are TGCGCCAGCAGGGCTGGACTAGCGGGGTCTTCGGATACGCAGTATTTT. Translation: CASRAGLAGSSDTQYF. Full variable domain (outside the CDR3, taken from reference TRBV5-1 and TRBJ2-3): KAGVTQTPRYLIKTRGQQVTLSCSPISGHRSVSWYQQTPGQGLQFLFEYFSETQRNKGNFPGRFSGRQFSNSRSEMNVSTLELGDSALYLCASRAGLAGSSDTQYFGPGTRLTVL.

The chain combines TRBV13 with TRBJ2-5, with D unresolved. This CDR3 contains 14 residues. Per germline, CDR1 PRHDT and CDR2 FYEKMQ (reference sequence). Trimming stripped 8 bases from V and 1 base from J, with 14 bases between. DNA for the CDR3: TGTGCCAGCCAAGGGCCGGGCAGCCAAGAGACCCAGTACTTC. This translates into CASQGPGSQETQYF.

The CDR3 nucleotides read TGTGCCACCAGTGATTCGGGGGCAAACACTGAAGCTTTCTTT. It yields the protein CATSDSGANTEAFF. This chain connects TRBV24-1 to TRBJ1-1, with D tentatively TRBD1 (6 bases). The CDR3 contains 14 residues. Germline V gives CDR1 KGHDR, CDR2 SFDVKD. Trimming removed 2 bases at V and 2 bases at J, with 8 bases between.

This chain uses TRBV4-1 with TRBJ1-5, with TRBD1 matching 8 bases. Germline V gene sequence: CDR1 MGHRA, CDR2 YSYEKL. The length of the CDR3 is 15 residues. V was pared by 1 base and J by 6 bases, with 5 bases of the junction left unmatched. CDR3 loop: CASSQVTGGSQPQHF. The CDR3 DNA reads TGCGCCAGCAGCCAAGTAACAGGGGGTAGTCAGCCCCAGCATTTT.

This chain joins TRBV19 and TRBJ1-3; perhaps TRBD1 as D (5 bases). Germline CDR1 reads LNHDA; CDR2 reads SQIVND (reference sequence). This CDR3 comprises 15 residues. V was trimmed by 3 bases and J by 0 bases, leaving 9 bases between them. The CDR3 DNA is TGTGCCAGTAGTATGACAGCAGCCTCTGGAAACACCATATATTTT. Its protein product is CASSMTAASGNTIYF.

In its sample, this clone was seen a few times. The chain recombines TRBV2 with TRBJ1-1, with TRBD1 identical over 9 bases. Germline V CDR1 and CDR2: SNHLY, FYNNEI. This CDR3 contains 12 residues. With V trimmed by 9 bases and J by 6 bases, 5 bases remained unmatched. The CDR3 nucleotides are TGTGCCAGACAACAGGGGGCCGCTGAAGCTTTCTTT. It specifies CARQQGAAEAFF.

There are a few counts of this clone. J is TRBJ2-7 and V is TRBV19, with a tentative D call TRBD2 (6 bases). Germline CDR1 reads LNHDA; CDR2 reads SQIVND (reference sequence). This CDR3 contains 12 residues. Trimming pared 3 bases from V and 5 bases from J, leaving 8 bases between. Here the CDR3 reads CASSMPGDEQYF. DNA for the CDR3: TGTGCCAGTAGTATGCCGGGGGACGAGCAGTACTTC.

The sample holds a few counts of this clone. This chain joins TRBV11-2 and TRBJ1-1; possibly TRBD1 for D (6 bases). CDR1 and CDR2 from the germline V gene are SGHAT and FQNNGV. The CDR3 consists of 16 residues. With 5 bases removed from V and 4 bases from J, the gap between germline ends came to 20 bases. The CDR3 spells CASSQAPRGRGTEAFF. The CDR3, as DNA: TGTGCCAGCAGCCAAGCCCCCAGGGGACGAGGCACTGAAGCTTTCTTT. The full variable domain, in which reference TRBV11-2 and TRBJ1-1 provide the parts outside the CDR3, is EAGVAQSPRYKIIEKRQSVAFWCNPISGHATLYWYQQILGQGPKLLIQFQNNGVVDDSQLPKDRFSAERLKGVDSTLKIQPAKLEDSAVYLCASSQAPRGRGTEAFFGQGTRLTVV.

V usage is TRBV21-1 and J usage is TRBJ1-5. TRBV21-1 is a pseudogene. This CDR3 contains 17 residues. CDR3 region: CASSPTERGESNQPQHF. The CDR3 bases are TGTGCCAGCAGCCCCACGGAGAGGGGGGAAAGCAATCAGCCCCAGCATTTT.

The chain combines TRBV6-5 with TRBJ1-1, with D hard to call. With 6 bases removed from V and 4 bases from J, the gap between germline ends came to 15 bases. CDR1 is MNHEY and CDR2 is SVGAGI in the germline V gene. The CDR3 is made up of 14 amino acids. CDR3 bases: TGTGCCAGCAGCCCCCCCGGACCTGGCACTGAAGCTTTCTTT. This gives the protein CASSPPGPGTEAFF.

The J gene is TRBJ2-7, the V gene TRBV6-5; D could derive from TRBD1 or TRBD2 (5 bases each). V shed 0 bases and J shed 2 bases, with 11 bases lying between them. The CDR3 is 15 residues long. Germline lookup yields CDR1 MNHEY and CDR2 SVGAGI. The CDR3 reads CASSYSSGTPYEQYF. DNA for the CDR3: TGTGCCAGCAGTTACTCGTCAGGGACCCCCTACGAGCAGTACTTC.

This chain joins TRBV5-4 and TRBJ2-7; no clear D gene. The V end lost 0 bases, the J end lost 2 bases, and 6 bases lay between the germline ends. The CDR3 length is 13 residues. Germline CDR1 reads SGHNT; CDR2 reads YYREEE (reference sequence). CDR3 residues: CASSLVAAYEQYF. The CDR3 coding sequence is TGTGCCAGCAGCTTGGTGGCAGCCTACGAGCAGTACTTC.

The chain recombines TRBV6-5 with TRBJ1-1; 8 nucleotides align to TRBD1. The CDR3 contains 13 residues. With 9 bases clipped from V and 2 bases from J, the junction kept 5 bases outside the gene matches. CDR1 and CDR2 from the germline V gene are MNHEY and SVGAGI. CDR3 coding DNA: TGTGCCAGTCAGGACAGGGCAAACACTGAAGCTTTCTTT. Encoded protein: CASQDRANTEAFF.

The rearrangement joins TRBV7-8 to TRBJ1-2; no clear D gene. Trimming stripped 1 base from V and 8 bases from J, with 14 bases between. CDR3 length: 14 amino acids. In germline, CDR1 is SGHVS, CDR2 FQNEAQ. The chain's CDR3 is CASSLVSPAGGYTF. The CDR3, as DNA: TGTGCCAGCAGCTTAGTATCCCCTGCGGGCGGCTACACCTTC.

The V gene is TRBV7-6, the J gene TRBJ1-5; a weak D match, TRBD1 (5 bases). Germline values: CDR1 SGHVS, CDR2 FNYEAQ. The CDR3 length is 14 residues. V lost 5 bases and J lost 6, with 14 bases in between. Written as DNA, the CDR3 is TGTGCCAGCAGCCCCATCGGGGGGAGTCAGCCCCAGCATTTT. As protein: CASSPIGGSQPQHF. Full variable domain (missing parts from reference TRBV7-6 and TRBJ1-5): GAGVSQSPRYKVTKRGQDVALRCDPISGHVSLYWYRQALGQGPEFLTYFNYEAQQDKSGLPNDRFSAERPEGSISTLTIQRTEQRDSAMYRCASSPIGGSQPQHFGDGTRLSIL.

The genes are TRBV25-1 and TRBJ1-2, with D uncertain. The CDR3 covers 17 residues. Trimming cost V 1 base and J 4 bases, with 19 bases left between them. The germline CDR1 and CDR2 sequences are MGHDK and SYGVNS. The CDR3 coding sequence is TGTGCCAGCAGTGAATGGGCTTTGTCTGCCGATGGCTATGGCTACACCTTC. As protein: CASSEWALSADGYGYTF.

This chain links TRBV20-1 with TRBJ1-1; D gene ambiguous. The V and J ends lost 3 bases and 5 bases respectively, with 1 base between them. This CDR3 contains 9 residues. Germline V lookup: CDR1 DFQATT, CDR2 SNEGSKA (reference sequence). CDR3 nucleotides: TGCAGTGCTAGGACTGAAGCTTTCTTT. Its translation is CSARTEAFF.

V is TRBV7-9 and J is TRBJ1-1; tentatively, D is TRBD1 (5 bases). The CDR3 consists of 12 residues. V was pared by 6 bases and J by 3 bases, with 8 bases between. Per germline, CDR1 SEHNR and CDR2 FQNEAQ (reference sequence). The CDR3, as DNA: TGTGCCAGCAGACCACAGGACACTGAAGCTTTCTTT. This translates into CASRPQDTEAFF.